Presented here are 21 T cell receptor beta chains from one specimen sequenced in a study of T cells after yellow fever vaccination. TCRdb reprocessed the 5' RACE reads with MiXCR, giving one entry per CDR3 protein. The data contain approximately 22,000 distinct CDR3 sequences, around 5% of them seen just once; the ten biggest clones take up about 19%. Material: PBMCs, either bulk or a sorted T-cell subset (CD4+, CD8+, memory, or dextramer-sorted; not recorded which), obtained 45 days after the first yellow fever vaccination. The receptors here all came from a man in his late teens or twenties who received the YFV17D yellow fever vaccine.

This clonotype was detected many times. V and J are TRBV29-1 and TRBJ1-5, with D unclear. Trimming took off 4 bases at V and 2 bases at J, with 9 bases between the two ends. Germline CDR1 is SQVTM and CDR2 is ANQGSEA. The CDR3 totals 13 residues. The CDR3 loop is CSVGGSGNQPQHF. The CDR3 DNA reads TGCAGCGTTGGGGGATCCGGCAATCAGCCCCAGCATTTT.

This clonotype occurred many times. The chain's CDR3 is CASSSGLAAPGGETQYF. CDR3 coding DNA: TGCGCCAGCAGCTCCGGACTAGCGGCCCCTGGGGGGGAGACCCAGTACTTC. The chain couples TRBV5-1 to TRBJ2-5, with 10 bases aligning to TRBD2. Looked up from germline, CDR1 is SGHRS and CDR2 is YFSETQ. The CDR3 covers 17 residues. V lost 3 bases to trimming and J lost 5 bases; unmatched junction nucleotides: 13.

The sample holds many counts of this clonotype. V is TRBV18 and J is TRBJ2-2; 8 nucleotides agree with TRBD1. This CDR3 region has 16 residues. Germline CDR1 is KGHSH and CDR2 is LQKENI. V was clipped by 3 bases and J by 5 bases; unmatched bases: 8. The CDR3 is CASSPRQGTETGELFF. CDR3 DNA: TGTGCCAGCTCACCTCGACAGGGGACAGAAACCGGGGAGCTGTTTTTT.

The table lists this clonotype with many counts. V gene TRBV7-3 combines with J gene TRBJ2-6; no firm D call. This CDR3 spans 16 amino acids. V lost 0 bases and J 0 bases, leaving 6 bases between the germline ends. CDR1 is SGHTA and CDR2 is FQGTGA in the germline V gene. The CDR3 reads CASSLTGSSGANVLTF. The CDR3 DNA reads TGTGCCAGCAGCTTAACGGGTAGCTCTGGGGCCAACGTCCTGACTTTC.

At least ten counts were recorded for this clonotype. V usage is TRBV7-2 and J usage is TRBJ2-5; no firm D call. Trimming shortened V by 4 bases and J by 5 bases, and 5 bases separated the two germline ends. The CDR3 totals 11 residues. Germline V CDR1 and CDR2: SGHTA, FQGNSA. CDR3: CASSSWETQYF. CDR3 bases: TGTGCCAGCAGCTCCTGGGAGACCCAGTACTTC.

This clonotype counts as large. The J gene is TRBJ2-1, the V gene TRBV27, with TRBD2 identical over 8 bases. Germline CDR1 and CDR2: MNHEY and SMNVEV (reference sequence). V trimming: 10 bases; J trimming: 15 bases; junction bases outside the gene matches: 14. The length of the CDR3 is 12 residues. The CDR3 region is CATGTRGGGRFF. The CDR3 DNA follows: TGTGCCACCGGGACTAGAGGGGGGGGTCGGTTCTTC.

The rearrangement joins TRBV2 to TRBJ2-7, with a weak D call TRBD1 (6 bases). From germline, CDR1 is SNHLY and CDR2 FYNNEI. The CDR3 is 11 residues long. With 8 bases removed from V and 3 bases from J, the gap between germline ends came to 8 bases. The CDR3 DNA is TGTGCCAGCTCACAGGGCTACGAGCAGTACTTC. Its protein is CASSQGYEQYF. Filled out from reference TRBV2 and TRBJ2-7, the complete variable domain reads EPEVTQTPSHQVTQMGQEVILRCVPISNHLYFYWYRQILGQKVEFLVSFYNNEISEKSEIFDDQFSVERPDGSNFTLKIRSTKLEDSAMYFCASSQGYEQYFGPGTRLTVT.

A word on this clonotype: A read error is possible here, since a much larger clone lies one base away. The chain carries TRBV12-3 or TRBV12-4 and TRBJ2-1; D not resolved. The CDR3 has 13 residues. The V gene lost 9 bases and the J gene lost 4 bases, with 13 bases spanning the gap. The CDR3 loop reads CARSLAVYNEQFF. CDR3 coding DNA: TGTGCCAGGAGCCTGGCCGTTTACAATGAGCAGTTCTTC.

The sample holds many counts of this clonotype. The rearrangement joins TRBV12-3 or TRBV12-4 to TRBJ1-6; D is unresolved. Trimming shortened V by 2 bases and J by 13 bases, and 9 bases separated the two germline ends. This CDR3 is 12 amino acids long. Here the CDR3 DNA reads TGTGCCAGCAGTTTAAGGTTTAGTCCCCTCCACTTT. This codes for CASSLRFSPLHF.

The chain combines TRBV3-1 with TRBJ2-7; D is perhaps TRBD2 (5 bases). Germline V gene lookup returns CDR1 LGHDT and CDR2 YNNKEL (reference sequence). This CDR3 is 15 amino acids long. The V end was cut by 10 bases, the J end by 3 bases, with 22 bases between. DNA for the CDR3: TGTGCCACCACCCAAGGAAACCGAGGAGGCTACGAGCAGTACTTC. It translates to CATTQGNRGGYEQYF.

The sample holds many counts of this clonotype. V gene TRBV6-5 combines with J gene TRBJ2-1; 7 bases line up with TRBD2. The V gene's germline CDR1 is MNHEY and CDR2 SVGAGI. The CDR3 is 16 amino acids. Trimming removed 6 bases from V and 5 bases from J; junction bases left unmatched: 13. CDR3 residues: CASSSRTRKGNNEQFF. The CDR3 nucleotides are TGTGCCAGCAGCTCGCGGACTAGGAAAGGTAACAATGAGCAGTTCTTC.

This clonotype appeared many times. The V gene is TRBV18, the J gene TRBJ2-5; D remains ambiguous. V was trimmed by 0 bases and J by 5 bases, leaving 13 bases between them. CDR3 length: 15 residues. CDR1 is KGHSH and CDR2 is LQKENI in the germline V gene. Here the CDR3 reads CASSPPDTGGETQYF. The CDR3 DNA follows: TGTGCCAGCTCACCACCCGATACCGGTGGGGAGACCCAGTACTTC.

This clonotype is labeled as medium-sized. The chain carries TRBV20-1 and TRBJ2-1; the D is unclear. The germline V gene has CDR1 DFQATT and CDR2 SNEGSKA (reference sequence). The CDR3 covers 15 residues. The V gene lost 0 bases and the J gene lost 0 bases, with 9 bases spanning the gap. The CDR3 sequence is CSARDLTTSYNEQFF. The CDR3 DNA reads TGCAGTGCTAGAGATTTGACCACCTCCTACAATGAGCAGTTCTTC.

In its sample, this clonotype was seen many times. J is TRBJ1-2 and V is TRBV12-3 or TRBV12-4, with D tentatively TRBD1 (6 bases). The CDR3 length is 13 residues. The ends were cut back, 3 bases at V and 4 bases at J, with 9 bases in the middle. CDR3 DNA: TGTGCCAGCAGTTTGAAAGGGGGCTATGGCTACACCTTC. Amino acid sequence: CASSLKGGYGYTF.

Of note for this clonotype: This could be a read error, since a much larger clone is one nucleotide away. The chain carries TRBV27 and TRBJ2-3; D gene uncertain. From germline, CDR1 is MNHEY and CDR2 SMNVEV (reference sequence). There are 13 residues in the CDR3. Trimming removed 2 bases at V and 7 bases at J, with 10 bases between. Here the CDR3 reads CASSLPGSYTQYF. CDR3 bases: TGTGCCAGCAGTTTACCCGGGTCATATACGCAGTATTTT.

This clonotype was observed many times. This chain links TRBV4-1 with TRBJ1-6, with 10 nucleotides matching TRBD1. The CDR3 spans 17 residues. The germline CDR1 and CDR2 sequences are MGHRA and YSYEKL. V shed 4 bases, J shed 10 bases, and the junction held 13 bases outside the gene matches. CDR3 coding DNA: TGCGCCAGCAGCCCAGCCCCGGGACAGGGGTATCCGTCACCCCTCCACTTT. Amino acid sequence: CASSPAPGQGYPSPLHF.

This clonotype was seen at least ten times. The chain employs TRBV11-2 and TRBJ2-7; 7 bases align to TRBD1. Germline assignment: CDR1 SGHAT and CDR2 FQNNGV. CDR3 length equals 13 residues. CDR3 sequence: CASSLGDATGYRV. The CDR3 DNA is TGTGCCAGCAGCTTGGGGGATGCGACAGGGTATAGAGTC.

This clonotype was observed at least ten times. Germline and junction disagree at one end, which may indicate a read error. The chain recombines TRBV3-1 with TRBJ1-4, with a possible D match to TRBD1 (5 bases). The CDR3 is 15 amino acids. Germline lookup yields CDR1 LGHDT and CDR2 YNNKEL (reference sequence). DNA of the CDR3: TGTGCCAGCAGTGATACCGGGACCACTACTGAAAAACTGTTTTTT. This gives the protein CASSDTGTTTEKLFF.

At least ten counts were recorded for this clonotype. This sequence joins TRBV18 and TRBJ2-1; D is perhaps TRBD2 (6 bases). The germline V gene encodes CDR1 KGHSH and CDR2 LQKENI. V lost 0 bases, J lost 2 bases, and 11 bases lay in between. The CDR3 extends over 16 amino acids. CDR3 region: CASSPPAGTAYNEQFF. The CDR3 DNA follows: TGTGCCAGCTCACCACCGGCGGGGACCGCCTACAATGAGCAGTTCTTC.

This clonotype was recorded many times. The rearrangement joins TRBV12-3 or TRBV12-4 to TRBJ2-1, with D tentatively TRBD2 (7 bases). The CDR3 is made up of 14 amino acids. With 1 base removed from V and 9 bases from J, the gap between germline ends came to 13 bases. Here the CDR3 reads CASSLGGGAGEQFF. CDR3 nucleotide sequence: TGTGCCAGCAGTTTAGGGGGGGGGGCCGGTGAGCAGTTCTTC.

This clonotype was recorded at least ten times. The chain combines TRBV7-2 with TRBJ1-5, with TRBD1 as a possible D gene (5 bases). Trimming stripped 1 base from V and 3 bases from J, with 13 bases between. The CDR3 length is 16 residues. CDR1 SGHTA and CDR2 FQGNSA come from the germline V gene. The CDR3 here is CASSLVGGNTNQPQHF. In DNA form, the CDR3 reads TGTGCCAGCAGCTTAGTTGGGGGAAACACCAATCAGCCCCAGCATTTT.